The 29 T cell receptor beta chains listed next were all sequenced from one sample in a study of persistence of HIV-infected CD4 T cells. These receptors are not linked to any known antigen. Sequencing used immunoSEQ version 4 in survey mode. Only in-frame clones appear in the TCRdb table, and some are missing; sequencing was by immunoSEQ multiplex PCR. The sample shows about 19,000 clones, approximately 65% of them seen only once. The stimulus was an HIV-1 Gag 15-mer peptide pool, roughly 1 ug/peptide/mL. Responding CD4+ T cells were sorted by upregulation of both CD40 ligand and CD69. The sequencing used CD4+ T cells sorted from PBMCs after roughly 17-hour stimulation, collected from a patient who received antiretroviral therapy. The receptors derive from an adult woman with HIV who was CMV-seropositive.

This clone was found once. The rearrangement links TRBV18 to TRBJ1-4; 10 positions match TRBD1. Unmatched junction bases numbered 1, after V lost 3 bases and J lost 6 bases. Germline CDR1 reads KGHSH; CDR2 reads LQKENI. The CDR3 sequence is 14 residues long. The CDR3 nucleotides read TGTGCCAGCTCACCCGGGACAGGGGATGAAAAACTGTTTTTT. This sequence encodes CASSPGTGDEKLFF.

The CDR3 DNA is TGTGCCTGGAGTGTATGGGGACAGGGGACCGATACGCAGTATTTT. Translated, it gives CAWSVWGQGTDTQYF. J is TRBJ2-3 and V is TRBV30; TRBD1 agrees at 10 bases. The CDR3 spans 15 residues. Germline values: CDR1 GTSNPN, CDR2 SVGIG (reference sequence). The trim removed 0 bases at V and 6 bases at J, leaving 6 bases unmatched. Full variable domain (outside the CDR3, taken from reference TRBV30 and TRBJ2-3): SQTIHQWPATLVQPVGSPLSLECTVEGTSNPNLYWYRQAAGRGLQLLFYSVGIGQISSEVPQNLSASRPQDRQFILSSKKLLLSDSGFYLCAWSVWGQGTDTQYFGPGTRLTVL.

The chain joins TRBV5-1 to TRBJ1-2; 9 bases match TRBD1. The V segment lost 0 bases and the J segment 3 bases; nucleotides outside the gene matches: 0. Per germline, CDR1 SGHRS and CDR2 YFSETQ. This CDR3 spans 14 amino acids. The chain's CDR3 is CASSLGQGDYGYTF. In DNA, the CDR3 is TGCGCCAGCAGCTTGGGACAGGGGGACTATGGCTACACCTTC.

This clone has more than one count but fewer than ten. The rearrangement joins TRBV18 to TRBJ2-3; 7 bases match TRBD1. This CDR3 has 12 amino acids. Germline V gene lookup returns CDR1 KGHSH and CDR2 LQKENI. Trimming cost V 6 bases and J 9 bases; bases outside gene matches: 6. As DNA, the CDR3 is TGTGCCAGCTCTTCTGACAGGGTCACGCAGTATTTT. It yields the protein CASSSDRVTQYF. Complete variable domain (other parts from reference TRBV18 and TRBJ2-3): NAGVMQNPRHLVRRRGQEARLRCSPMKGHSHVYWYRQLPEEGLKFMVYLQKENIIDESGMPKERFSAEFPKEGPSILRIQQVVRGDSAAYFCASSSDRVTQYFGPGTRLTVL.

This clone was seen more than once but under ten times. The V call is TRBV5-5, the J call TRBJ1-2, with 7 bases fitting TRBD1. The V gene end was trimmed by 4 bases and the J gene end by 4 bases; junction bases not matched to a gene: 10. CDR1 SGHKS and CDR2 YYEKEE come from the germline V gene (reference sequence). This CDR3 has 15 residues. CDR3 loop: CASSLKPGQIYGYTF. For the CDR3, the DNA is TGTGCCAGCAGCCTGAAACCGGGACAGATCTATGGCTACACCTTC.

The table lists this clone with a few counts. V gene TRBV2 combines with J gene TRBJ1-4, with D hard to call. The CDR3 is 14 residues long. The ends were cut back, 6 bases at V and 2 bases at J, with 10 bases in the middle. The V gene's germline CDR1 is SNHLY and CDR2 FYNNEI. The CDR3 loop reads CASRIVGTNEKLFF. Written as DNA, the CDR3 is TGTGCCAGCAGAATCGTGGGGACTAATGAAAAACTGTTTTTT.

This clone was seen a handful of times. The rearrangement uses TRBV20-1 and TRBJ2-7; D remains unclear. CDR1 is DFQATT and CDR2 is SNEGSKA in the germline V gene (reference sequence). Between the trimmed V and J ends, which lost 4 bases and 8 bases, there was a span of 12 bases. The CDR3 extends over 11 amino acids. This CDR3 is CSAIDRLKQYF. The CDR3 coding sequence is TGCAGTGCTATAGACCGCCTTAAGCAGTACTTC.

This clone was counted between two and nine times. The V gene is TRBV5-6, the J gene TRBJ1-1; weak D call: TRBD1 (6 bases). The CDR3 is 12 residues long. V lost 0 bases and J lost 10, with 10 bases in between. CDR1 is SGHDT and CDR2 is YYEEEE in the germline V gene. CDR3 nucleotides: TGTGCCAGCAGCTTGGTTCGGGGGCCAGCTTTCTTT. As protein: CASSLVRGPAFF.

The CDR3 is CASSQSGGYAYEQYF. DNA of the CDR3: TGTGCCAGCAGCCAAAGCGGGGGGTACGCCTACGAGCAGTACTTC. This chain joins TRBV7-2 and TRBJ2-7; 9 nucleotides align to TRBD2. CDR3 length equals 15 residues. V gave up 5 bases and J gave up 2 bases; unmatched junction bases: 7. Germline V lookup: CDR1 SGHTA, CDR2 FQGNSA.

This rearrangement joins TRBV5-1 to TRBJ2-3; a weak D match, TRBD1 (7 bases). Germline V gene lookup returns CDR1 SGHRS and CDR2 YFSETQ. V shed 2 bases and J shed 4 bases, with 11 bases lying between them. This CDR3 spans 14 amino acids. CDR3 in amino acids: CASSFDREADTQYF. DNA of the CDR3: TGCGCCAGCAGCTTTGACAGGGAGGCAGATACGCAGTATTTT.

Only one count was recorded for this clone. The J gene is TRBJ2-3, the V gene TRBV9, with 7 bases identical to TRBD2. Germline V CDR1 and CDR2: SGDLS, YYNGEE. V trimming: 0 bases; J trimming: 8 bases; junction bases outside the gene matches: 12. CDR3 length: 16 residues. The CDR3 loop is CASSVVASGPSVTQYF. The DNA of the CDR3 is TGTGCCAGCAGCGTAGTGGCTAGCGGTCCCAGTGTTACGCAGTATTTT.

This clone was detected a few times. The chain is built from TRBV5-1 and TRBJ1-1; a weak D match, TRBD1 (6 bases). Germline V CDR1 and CDR2: SGHRS, YFSETQ. The CDR3 sequence is 17 residues long. V was pared by 0 bases and J by 1 base, with 16 bases between. CDR3 DNA: TGCGCCAGCAGCTTGGACCCTACCTTGACAGGGAACACTGAAGCTTTCTTT. It yields the protein CASSLDPTLTGNTEAFF.

This clone was detected only once. This rearrangement joins TRBV21-1 to TRBJ2-4; the DNA was not compared with TRBD1, the D call given in the table. TRBV21-1 is assigned pseudogene status. The CDR3 is made up of 23 amino acids. CDR3 in DNA: TGTGCCAGCAGCACGCGCGAACTAGGACGCGGCACAGGGTCCTGGCTAGCCAAAAACATTCAGTACTTC. The encoded protein is CASSTRELGRGTGSWLAKNIQYF.

The chain joins TRBV24-1 to TRBJ2-1; D unresolved. V was clipped by 4 bases and J by 6 bases, with 6 bases between them. This CDR3 region has 12 residues. Germline V lookup: CDR1 KGHDR, CDR2 SFDVKD. The CDR3 DNA reads as TGTGCCACCAGTGACGTGGTCAATGAGCAGTTCTTC. This encodes CATSDVVNEQFF.

This chain links TRBV5-1 with TRBJ2-2, with D perhaps matching TRBD2 (7 bases). This CDR3 contains 14 residues. Germline-derived CDR1 and CDR2 are SGHRS and YFSETQ. The V gene lost 2 bases and the J gene lost 7 bases, with 12 bases spanning the gap. CDR3 nucleotide sequence: TGCGCCAGCAGCTTAGGGGGGGCGAGCGGGGAGCTGTTTTTT. It translates to CASSLGGASGELFF.

This clone was picked up a small number of times. The chain links TRBV6-4 to TRBJ1-2, with a tentative D call TRBD1 (6 bases). The CDR3 is made up of 15 amino acids. Germline-derived CDR1 and CDR2 are MRHNA and SNTAGT. Deletions cut 0 bases from V and 9 bases from J, with 17 bases between. This CDR3 is CASSDSDRLPLRYTF. The CDR3 region has the DNA TGTGCCAGCAGTGACTCCGACAGGCTCCCGTTGCGCTACACCTTC.

To note about this clone: The same CDR3 also results from other DNA sequences found in this sample. V usage is TRBV4-1 and J usage is TRBJ1-5, with D unresolved. This CDR3 has 16 amino acids. The ends were cut back, 0 bases at V and 0 bases at J, with 9 bases in the middle. Germline CDR1 reads MGHRA; CDR2 reads YSYEKL. Here the CDR3 DNA reads TGCGCCAGCAGCCAAGATCCAGGAAATAGCAATCAGCCCCAGCATTTT. Protein sequence: CASSQDPGNSNQPQHF.

V is TRBV5-1 and J is TRBJ2-4, with D possibly being TRBD1 (5 bases). The V gene lost 3 bases and the J gene lost 5 bases, with 15 bases spanning the gap. Per germline, CDR1 SGHRS and CDR2 YFSETQ. This CDR3 region has 15 residues. CDR3 amino acids: CASSSLREGENIQYF. The CDR3 DNA is TGCGCCAGCAGCTCGCTGCGCGAAGGGGAAAACATTCAGTACTTC.

V is TRBV5-1 and J is TRBJ1-1; 10 bases are shared with TRBD1. Germline CDR1 and CDR2: SGHRS and YFSETQ. Trimming cost V 4 bases and J 5 bases; bases outside gene matches: 2. The CDR3 extends over 13 amino acids. The CDR3 bases are TGCGCCAGCAGCGTGGACAGGGGGACTGAAGCTTTCTTT. This encodes CASSVDRGTEAFF. The whole variable domain, remainder taken from reference TRBV5-1 and TRBJ1-1, is KAGVTQTPRYLIKTRGQQVTLSCSPISGHRSVSWYQQTPGQGLQFLFEYFSETQRNKGNFPGRFSGRQFSNSRSEMNVSTLELGDSALYLCASSVDRGTEAFFGQGTRLTVV.

V and J are TRBV7-3 and TRBJ2-3, with 7 positions matching TRBD2. Germline CDR1 is SGHTA and CDR2 is FQGTGA. Germline trimming cut 4 bases from V and 6 bases from J; bases unmatched to any gene: 7. This CDR3 is built from 14 residues. CDR3 bases: TGTGCCAGCAGCTCTGGACTAGTTGGGGATACGCAGTATTTT. Translating gives CASSSGLVGDTQYF.

The genes are TRBV4-1 and TRBJ1-5; 9 bases match TRBD1. This CDR3 is 16 amino acids long. Germline CDR1 MGHRA, CDR2 YSYEKL. V was pared by 3 bases and J by 2 bases, with 5 bases of the junction left unmatched. The CDR3 DNA reads TGCGCCAGCAGCCATCCGGGACAGGGAGGCAATCAGCCCCAGCATTTT. Its protein product is CASSHPGQGGNQPQHF.

The chain has TRBV5-1 and TRBJ2-6; 8 nucleotides agree with TRBD2. V was clipped by 7 bases and J by 2 bases; unmatched bases: 8. The CDR3 runs 16 residues. In germline, CDR1 is SGHRS, CDR2 YFSETQ. CDR3 bases: TGCGCCAGCCTACCCCCGGGGGGGGCTGGGGCCAACGTCCTGACTTTC. This encodes CASLPPGGAGANVLTF.

This chain connects TRBV2 to TRBJ2-1; D is undetermined. The CDR3 sequence is 12 residues long. Germline V gene sequence: CDR1 SNHLY, CDR2 FYNNEI. Trimming removed 6 bases at V and 5 bases at J, with 8 bases between. Here the CDR3 reads CASSVFDNEQFF. The CDR3 region has the DNA TGTGCCAGCAGCGTCTTCGACAATGAGCAGTTCTTC. Full variable domain (missing parts from reference TRBV2 and TRBJ2-1): EPEVTQTPSHQVTQMGQEVILRCVPISNHLYFYWYRQILGQKVEFLVSFYNNEISEKSEIFDDQFSVERPDGSNFTLKIRSTKLEDSAMYFCASSVFDNEQFFGPGTRLTVL.

The rearrangement links TRBV11-1 to TRBJ1-2; maybe TRBD1 (5 bases). Germline CDR1 and CDR2: SGHAT and FQDESV (reference sequence). The ends were cut back, 5 bases at V and 5 bases at J, with 12 bases in the middle. This CDR3 has 13 amino acids. As DNA, the CDR3 is TGTGCCAGCAGCCCGGGACGGGCATATGGCTACACCTTC. Residues: CASSPGRAYGYTF.

The chain recombines TRBV5-1 with TRBJ2-1; the match to TRBD2 covers 9 bases. CDR3 length: 20 residues. Trimming took 3 bases from V and 4 from J; bases not matched to a gene: 20. Germline CDR1 SGHRS, CDR2 YFSETQ. The CDR3, as DNA: TGCGCCAGCAGCTCCCATCTAGCGGGGCGGCATACAGAACGTTACAATGAGCAGTTCTTC. Protein: CASSSHLAGRHTERYNEQFF.

To note about this clone: The junction departs from germline at one end; a sequencing error may be responsible. V gene TRBV7-8 combines with J gene TRBJ1-2; D perhaps matches TRBD1 (6 bases). The CDR3 consists of 15 residues. Germline V gene lookup returns CDR1 SGHVS and CDR2 FQNEAQ. The CDR3 nucleotides read TGTGCCAGCAGCGTAGCCCTGTCGGGACAACGTGGCTACACCTTC. Amino acids: CASSVALSGQRGYTF.

The J gene is TRBJ1-5, the V gene TRBV19, with D unresolved. In germline, CDR1 is LNHDA, CDR2 SQIVND (reference sequence). V dropped 5 bases and J dropped 5 bases, with 7 bases sitting between them. The CDR3 has 12 residues. The CDR3 is CASSFWDQPQHF. The CDR3 DNA reads TGTGCCAGTAGTTTTTGGGATCAGCCCCAGCATTTT.

This chain connects TRBV6-4 to TRBJ2-1; 11 bases align to TRBD1. The CDR3 contains 14 residues. CDR1 is MRHNA and CDR2 is SNTAGT in the germline V gene. Losses at the gene ends were 3 bases for V and 7 bases for J; bases not matched to a gene: 2. The CDR3 region is CASSDGTGGNEQFF. Written as DNA, the CDR3 is TGTGCCAGCAGTGATGGGACAGGGGGGAATGAGCAGTTCTTC.

The CDR3: CASSPSGTGNSDTQYF. The CDR3 DNA is TGTGCCAGCAGTCCTTCCGGGACAGGGAACTCTGATACGCAGTATTTT. The V and J genes are TRBV2 and TRBJ2-3; TRBD1 matches 9 bases. The CDR3 is 16 amino acids. V shed 5 bases and J 6 bases; nucleotides not matched to a gene: 12. Germline-derived CDR1 and CDR2 are SNHLY and FYNNEI.